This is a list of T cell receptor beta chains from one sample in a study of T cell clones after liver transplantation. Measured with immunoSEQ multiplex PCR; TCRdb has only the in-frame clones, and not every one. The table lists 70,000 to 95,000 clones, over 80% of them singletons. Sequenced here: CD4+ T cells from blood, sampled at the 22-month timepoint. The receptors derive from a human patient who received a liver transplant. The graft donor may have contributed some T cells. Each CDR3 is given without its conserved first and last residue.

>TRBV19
ASKGTGDNQPQH
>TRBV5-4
ASSSDRGPYQPQH
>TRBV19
ASTLAGYNEQF
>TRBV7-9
ASRLTGELF
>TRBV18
ASSRETGDGETQY
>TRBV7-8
ASSFFRREQF
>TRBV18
ASSPGLNQPQH
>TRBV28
ASSLWGTSAHEQY
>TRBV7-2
ASSLEGGGLNQEQF
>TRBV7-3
ASSLTGNTDTQY
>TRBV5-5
ASSWDGSGANVLT
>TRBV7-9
ASSLGELGNQPQH
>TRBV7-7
ASSLLRDGELF
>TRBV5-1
ASSWDRPRTDTQY
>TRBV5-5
ASSWDGSSYNEQF
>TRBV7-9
ASSLTGTGNQYGYT
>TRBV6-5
ASSYRKGGLSYEQY
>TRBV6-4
ASRQDLNSPLH
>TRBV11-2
ASSLDTSYGYT
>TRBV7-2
ASSARAGDEQF
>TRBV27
ASRSQGYEQY
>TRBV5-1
ASSLEAASTDTQY
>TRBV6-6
ASSLGGGEQY
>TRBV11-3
ASSPAGGDTQY
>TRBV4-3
ASSQEGGYTEAF
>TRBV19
ASSIMRGAKETQY